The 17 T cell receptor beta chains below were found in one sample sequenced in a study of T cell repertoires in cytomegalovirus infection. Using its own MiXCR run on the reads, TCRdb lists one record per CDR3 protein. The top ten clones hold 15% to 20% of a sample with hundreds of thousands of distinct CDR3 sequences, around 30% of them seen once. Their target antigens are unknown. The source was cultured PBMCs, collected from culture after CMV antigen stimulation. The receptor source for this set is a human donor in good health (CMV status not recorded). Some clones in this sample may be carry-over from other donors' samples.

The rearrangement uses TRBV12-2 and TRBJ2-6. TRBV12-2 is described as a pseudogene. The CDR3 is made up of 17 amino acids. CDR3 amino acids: CASRLAEERAGANVLTF. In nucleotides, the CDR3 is TGTGCAAGTCGCTTAGCCGAGGAGAGGGCTGGGGCCAACGTCCTGACTTTC.

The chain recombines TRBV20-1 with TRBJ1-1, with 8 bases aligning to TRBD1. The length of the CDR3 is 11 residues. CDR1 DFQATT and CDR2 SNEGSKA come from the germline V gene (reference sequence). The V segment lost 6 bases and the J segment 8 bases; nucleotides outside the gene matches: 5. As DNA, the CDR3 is TGCAGTGCGGTTAACAGGGGGGAAGCTTTCTTT. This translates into CSAVNRGEAFF.

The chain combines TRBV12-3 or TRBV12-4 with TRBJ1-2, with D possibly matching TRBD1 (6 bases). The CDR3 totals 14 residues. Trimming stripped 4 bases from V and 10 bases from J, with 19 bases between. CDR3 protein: CASSYAGQHSPYTF. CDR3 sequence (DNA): TGTGCCAGCAGTTACGCTGGACAGCACTCTCCCTACACCTTC.

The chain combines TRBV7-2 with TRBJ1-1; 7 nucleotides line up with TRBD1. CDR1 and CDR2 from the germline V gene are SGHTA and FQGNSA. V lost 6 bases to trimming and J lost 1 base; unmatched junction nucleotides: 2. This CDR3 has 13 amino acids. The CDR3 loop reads CASRGGQNTEAFF. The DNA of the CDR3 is TGTGCCAGCAGAGGGGGCCAGAACACTGAAGCTTTCTTT.

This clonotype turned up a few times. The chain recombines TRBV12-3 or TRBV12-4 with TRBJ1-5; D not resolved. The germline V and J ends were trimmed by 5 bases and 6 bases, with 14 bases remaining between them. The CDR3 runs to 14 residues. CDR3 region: CASSRTEISQPQHF. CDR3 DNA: TGTGCCAGCAGTCGGACCGAGATAAGTCAGCCCCAGCATTTT.

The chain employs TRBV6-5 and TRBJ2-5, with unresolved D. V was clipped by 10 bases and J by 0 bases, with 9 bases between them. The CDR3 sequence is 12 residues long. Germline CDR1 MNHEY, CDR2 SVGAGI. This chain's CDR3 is CATASYQETQYF. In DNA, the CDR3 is TGTGCCACCGCGTCCTACCAAGAGACCCAGTACTTC.

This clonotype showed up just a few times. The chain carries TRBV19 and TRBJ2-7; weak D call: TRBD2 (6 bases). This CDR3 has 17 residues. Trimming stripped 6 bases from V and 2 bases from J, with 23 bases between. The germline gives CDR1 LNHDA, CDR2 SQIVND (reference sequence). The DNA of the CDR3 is TGTGCCAGTAGGGGCGGGACTCGAGCCCGGGGCCCCTACGAGCAGTACTTC. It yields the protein CASRGGTRARGPYEQYF.

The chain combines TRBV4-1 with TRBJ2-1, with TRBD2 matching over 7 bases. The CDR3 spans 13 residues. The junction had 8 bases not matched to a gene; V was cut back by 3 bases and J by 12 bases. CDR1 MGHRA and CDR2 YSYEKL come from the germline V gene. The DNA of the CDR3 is TGCGCCAGCAGCCATCCCGACCTAGCGGCGCAGTTCTTC. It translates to CASSHPDLAAQFF.

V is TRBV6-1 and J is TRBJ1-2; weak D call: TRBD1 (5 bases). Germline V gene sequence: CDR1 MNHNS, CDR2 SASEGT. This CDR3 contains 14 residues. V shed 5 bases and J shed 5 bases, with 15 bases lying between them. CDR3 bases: TGTGCCAGCAGTCGTACAGGATCCCAATATGGCTACACCTTC. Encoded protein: CASSRTGSQYGYTF.

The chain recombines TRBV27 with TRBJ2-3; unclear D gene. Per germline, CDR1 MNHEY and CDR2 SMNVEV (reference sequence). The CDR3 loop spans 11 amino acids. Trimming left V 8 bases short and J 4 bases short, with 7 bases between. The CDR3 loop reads CASGNPDTQYF. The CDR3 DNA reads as TGTGCCAGCGGGAATCCAGATACGCAGTATTTT.

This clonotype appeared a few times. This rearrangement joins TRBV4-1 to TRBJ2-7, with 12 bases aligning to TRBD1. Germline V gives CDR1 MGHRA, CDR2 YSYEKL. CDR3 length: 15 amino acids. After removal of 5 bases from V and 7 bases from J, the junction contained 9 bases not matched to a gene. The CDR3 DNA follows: TGCGCCAGCAGCAGGGTGGGACAGGGGGCTGATGAGCAGTACTTC. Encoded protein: CASSRVGQGADEQYF.

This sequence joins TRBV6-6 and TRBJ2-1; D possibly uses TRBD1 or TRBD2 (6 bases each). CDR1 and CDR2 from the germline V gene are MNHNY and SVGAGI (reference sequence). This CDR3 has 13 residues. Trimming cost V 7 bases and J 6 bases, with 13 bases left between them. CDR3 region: CASKSRGRNEQFF. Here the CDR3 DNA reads TGTGCCAGCAAGTCCCGGGGGCGCAATGAGCAGTTCTTC.

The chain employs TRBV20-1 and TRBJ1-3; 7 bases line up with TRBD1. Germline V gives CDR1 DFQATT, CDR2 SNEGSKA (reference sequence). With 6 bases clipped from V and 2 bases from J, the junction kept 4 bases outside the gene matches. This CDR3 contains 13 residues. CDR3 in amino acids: CSANDRAGNTIYF. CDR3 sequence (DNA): TGCAGTGCGAATGACAGGGCTGGAAACACCATATATTTT.

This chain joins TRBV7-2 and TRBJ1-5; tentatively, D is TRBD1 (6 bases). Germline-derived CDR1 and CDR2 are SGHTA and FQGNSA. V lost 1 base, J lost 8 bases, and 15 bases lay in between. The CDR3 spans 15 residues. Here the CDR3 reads CASSLGHRAGEPQHF. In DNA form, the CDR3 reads TGTGCCAGCAGCTTAGGGCACAGGGCCGGGGAGCCCCAGCATTTT.

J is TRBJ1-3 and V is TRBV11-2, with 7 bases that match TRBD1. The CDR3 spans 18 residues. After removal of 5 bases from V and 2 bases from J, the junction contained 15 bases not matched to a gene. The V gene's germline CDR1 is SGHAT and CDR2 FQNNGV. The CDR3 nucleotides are TGTGCCAGCAGCGTCGAACGACCGACAGGGCCGGCTGGAAACACCATATATTTT. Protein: CASSVERPTGPAGNTIYF.

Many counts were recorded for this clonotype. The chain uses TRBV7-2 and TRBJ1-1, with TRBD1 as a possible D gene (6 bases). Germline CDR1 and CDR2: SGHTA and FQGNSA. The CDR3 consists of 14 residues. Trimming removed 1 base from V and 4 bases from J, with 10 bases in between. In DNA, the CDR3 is TGTGCCAGCAGCTTAGGACAGGTGCCCACTGAAGCTTTCTTT. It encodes CASSLGQVPTEAFF. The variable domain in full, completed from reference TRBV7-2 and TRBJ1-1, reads GAGVSQSPSNKVTEKGKDVELRCDPISGHTALYWYRQSLGQGLEFLIYFQGNSAPDKSGLPSDRFSAERTGGSVSTLTIQRTQQEDSAVYLCASSLGQVPTEAFFGQGTRLTVV.

The CDR3 spells CASSSDVSPLHF. CDR3 in DNA: TGTGCCAGCAGTTCGGACGTTTCACCCCTCCACTTT. V and J are TRBV12-3 or TRBV12-4 and TRBJ1-6; D is uncertain. The CDR3 runs to 12 residues. V dropped 4 bases and J dropped 9 bases, with 7 bases sitting between them.